Reported below is one T cell receptor beta chain. Its antigen remains unknown. The data are from a study of cytomegalovirus exposure and HLA in healthy donors. Findings and limits, study-wide: According to the study, 150 to 200 TCR beta chains were cytomegalovirus-associated. Roughly uniform sequencing depth across donors was assumed, possibly incorrectly. Follow-up analysis later connected one missense variant in DCLRE1C with trimming of TCR beta V- and J-genes.

Researchers ran the PCR with 60 Vbeta and 13 Jbeta primers. Methods used by the authors: Counted up in a later analysis, unique TCR beta chains came to about 80 million, with some 9.9 million shared. The repertoire was sequenced with immunoSEQ multiplex PCR; TCRdb's copy has only in-frame clones and lacks some. From that table come the V and J calls and clone size; the DNA was used to work out D and trimming. Of some 190,000 clones listed, around 90% are singletons. This sequence originates from a woman younger than 35 in good health and CMV-seronegative. Sequences were obtained from PBMCs.

The CDR3 nucleotides read TGTGCCAGCAGTGCGGTAGGGGCTGGAAACACCATATATTTT. Translated: CASSAVGAGNTIYF. This rearrangement joins TRBV6-1 to TRBJ1-3; tentative D call: TRBD1 (5 bases). The V end lost 4 bases, the J end lost 2 bases, and 9 bases lay between the germline ends. This CDR3 is 14 amino acids long. Per germline, CDR1 MNHNS and CDR2 SASEGT.